This T cell receptor beta chain was retrieved from a study of T cells in Graves' hyperthyroidism and ophthalmopathy. Study-wide context: Peripheral blood collection took place at initial diagnosis, before any treatment. General study findings and limits: Separating ophthalmopathy from stable hyperthyroidism was achieved by a 13 V-J model.

Amplification targeted TCR beta CDR3 regions from RNA transcripts. Using the HTBI primer set, a first-round RT-PCR was run on the TCR CDR3. TCRdb independently ran MiXCR on the multiplex PCR reads; one entry per CDR3 protein. This sample has about 52,000 distinct CDR3 sequences, with approximately 48% found just once. The CDR3 has 12 amino acids. Germline V gene data show CDR1 as DFQATT and CDR2 as SNEGSKA (reference sequence). The sample holds many counts of this clonotype. Its antigen is not known. Being one base from a much bigger clone, this may be a read error. Researchers barred patients who had uncontrolled infection, other autoimmune disease, pregnancy or lactation.

The chain has TRBV20-1 and TRBJ1-1, with 8 bases that match TRBD1. This clonotype was obtained from a woman between 45 and 60 years old with Graves' ophthalmopathy. The sequencing input was blood. The CDR3 region is CSARRQGTGAFF. In nucleotides, the CDR3 is TGCAGTGCCCGTCGACAGGGGACTGGAGCTTTCTTT.